The 25 T cell receptor beta chains presented below share a single source sample, sequenced in a study of T cell repertoires in cytomegalovirus infection. For these receptors, no antigen is known. One entry per CDR3 protein results from TCRdb running MiXCR on the reads. The repertoire holds around 900,000 distinct CDR3 sequences, with approximately 31% as singletons. The specimen comprised cultured CD8+ T cells from PBMCs, sampled from culture after CMV antigen stimulation. These receptors all stem from a human donor in good health (CMV status not recorded). Some clones in this sample may be carry-over from other donors' samples.

The chain combines TRBV12-3 or TRBV12-4 with TRBJ2-5; D gene uncertain. The CDR3 runs 13 residues. Deletions cut 3 bases from V and 5 bases from J, with 10 bases between. This CDR3 is CASSFEDGETQYF. CDR3 DNA sequence: TGTGCCAGCAGTTTTGAAGACGGTGAGACCCAGTACTTC.

This clonotype has ten or more counts. The rearrangement uses TRBV19 and TRBJ1-1; D perhaps matches TRBD1 (6 bases). This CDR3 contains 15 residues. Trimming took off 5 bases at V and 1 base at J, with 14 bases between the two ends. The V gene's germline CDR1 is LNHDA and CDR2 SQIVND (reference sequence). The CDR3 DNA reads TGTGCCAGTAGTGGAACAGGGCCCGCGAACACTGAAGCTTTCTTT. As protein: CASSGTGPANTEAFF.

This clonotype was counted a few times. The chain employs TRBV7-2 and TRBJ1-1; D gene uncertain. This CDR3 spans 14 amino acids. CDR1 SGHTA and CDR2 FQGNSA come from the germline V gene. Trimming took 2 bases from V and 1 from J, leaving 8 bases between them. The CDR3 region has the DNA TGTGCCAGCAGCTTAACTTCCCAGAACACTGAAGCTTTCTTT. Translation gives CASSLTSQNTEAFF.

This clonotype occurred a few times. The chain employs TRBV7-8 and TRBJ2-3; no clear D. Per germline, CDR1 SGHVS and CDR2 FQNEAQ. Trimming removed 4 bases at V and 10 bases at J, with 9 bases between. The CDR3 runs to 11 residues. As DNA, the CDR3 is TGTGCCAGCAGCTCCATTTTCGCGCAGTATTTT. This translates into CASSSIFAQYF. Combining the CDR3 with reference TRBV7-8 and TRBJ2-3 gives the whole variable domain GAGVSQSPRYKVAKRGQDVALRCDPISGHVSLFWYQQALGQGPEFLTYFQNEAQLDKSGLPSDRFFAERPEGSVSTLKIQRTQQEDSAVYLCASSSIFAQYFGPGTRLTVL.

This clonotype has a count of ten or more. J is TRBJ1-5 and V is TRBV7-2, with no clear D. Per germline, CDR1 SGHTA and CDR2 FQGNSA. The CDR3 runs to 16 residues. V gave up 5 bases and J gave up 3 bases, with 17 bases separating them. This CDR3 reads CASSQSLQHTNQPQHF. DNA for the CDR3: TGTGCCAGCAGCCAATCGTTGCAACATACCAATCAGCCCCAGCATTTT.

The chain couples TRBV9 to TRBJ2-1, with D perhaps TRBD1 (5 bases). The ends were cut back, 0 bases at V and 3 bases at J, with 10 bases in the middle. This CDR3 contains 15 residues. Germline V lookup: CDR1 SGDLS, CDR2 YYNGEE. CDR3: CASSVDNRYYNEQFF. The CDR3, as DNA: TGTGCCAGCAGCGTAGACAACAGGTACTACAATGAGCAGTTCTTC.

The chain combines TRBV4-3 with TRBJ2-3, with 10 bases lining up with TRBD2. Looked up from germline, CDR1 is LGHNA and CDR2 is YSLEER. The CDR3 has 16 amino acids. Unmatched junction bases numbered 5, after V lost 2 bases and J lost 3 bases. CDR3 in amino acids: CASSQNASGRTDTQYF. CDR3 coding DNA: TGCGCCAGCAGCCAAAACGCTAGCGGGAGAACAGATACGCAGTATTTT.

There are a few counts of this clonotype. The chain carries TRBV29-1 and TRBJ1-1; D remains ambiguous. Trimming pared 4 bases from V and 5 bases from J, leaving 11 bases between. The CDR3 is made up of 12 amino acids. Germline V lookup: CDR1 SQVTM, CDR2 ANQGSEA. CDR3 nucleotide sequence: TGCAGCGTTGTTGGGCGGAAGACTGAAGCTTTCTTT. Translating gives CSVVGRKTEAFF.

The J gene is TRBJ2-7, the V gene TRBV7-2, with a possible D match to TRBD2 (6 bases). V was trimmed by 6 bases and J by 4 bases, leaving 19 bases between them. Germline V gene sequence: CDR1 SGHTA, CDR2 FQGNSA. This CDR3 region has 15 residues. For the CDR3, the DNA is TGTGCCAGCAGACGGGACTCCGACGCACGGTACGAGCAGTACGTC. The encoded protein is CASRRDSDARYEQYV.

The rearrangement links TRBV12-3 or TRBV12-4 to TRBJ2-5; 11 positions agree with TRBD2. This CDR3 spans 16 amino acids. V dropped 6 bases and J dropped 5; count of bases not matched to a gene: 11. CDR3 nucleotide sequence: TGTGCCAGCAGGCCCTATAGCGGGGGGGCCCTTGAGACCCAGTACTTC. Translation gives CASRPYSGGALETQYF.

A few counts support this clonotype. The rearrangement links TRBV7-9 to TRBJ2-5; D is undetermined. Trimming removed 1 base at V and 1 base at J, with 7 bases between. In germline, CDR1 is SEHNR, CDR2 FQNEAQ (reference sequence). CDR3 length: 14 amino acids. The CDR3 loop is CASSLVMPQETQYF. CDR3 coding DNA: TGTGCCAGCAGCTTAGTGATGCCCCAAGAGACCCAGTACTTC.

This clonotype was picked up a small number of times. CDR3 protein: CASAPWQGGTEAFF. In DNA, the CDR3 is TGCGCCAGCGCCCCTTGGCAGGGGGGAACTGAAGCTTTCTTT. The chain uses TRBV5-1 and TRBJ1-1; 7 bases match TRBD1. V gave up 7 bases and J gave up 5 bases; unmatched junction bases: 11. CDR1 is SGHRS and CDR2 is YFSETQ in the germline V gene. The CDR3 loop spans 14 amino acids.

The chain recombines TRBV28 with TRBJ2-7; D is ambiguous. The V end lost 3 bases, the J end lost 5 bases, and 14 bases lay between the germline ends. Per germline, CDR1 MDHEN and CDR2 SYDVKM. There are 14 residues in the CDR3. CDR3 protein: CASSFRPGGHEQYV. DNA of the CDR3: TGTGCCAGCAGTTTTAGGCCTGGCGGCCACGAGCAGTACGTC.

The rearrangement joins TRBV29-1 to TRBJ2-7, with a weak D call TRBD2 (6 bases). Germline CDR1 and CDR2: SQVTM and ANQGSEA. The CDR3 length is 11 residues. The V gene lost 4 bases and the J gene lost 6 bases, with 10 bases spanning the gap. CDR3 sequence: CSVGRVGEQYF. CDR3 sequence (DNA): TGCAGCGTTGGGAGGGTGGGCGAGCAGTACTTC.

The chain carries TRBV7-3 and TRBJ2-5, with a possible D match to TRBD2 (7 bases). Germline V gene lookup returns CDR1 SGHTA and CDR2 FQGTGA. The CDR3 covers 15 residues. V lost 5 bases, J lost 5 bases, and 18 bases lay in between. The CDR3 nucleotides are TGTGCCAGCAGCCCCTGGGGGGGGCTACGGGAGACCCAGTACTTC. It encodes CASSPWGGLRETQYF.

The CDR3 region has the DNA TGTGCCAGTAGTTCTAGCGGGGGGTCTTACGAGCAGTACGTC. Protein sequence: CASSSSGGSYEQYV. The chain employs TRBV19 and TRBJ2-7, with TRBD2 matching 11 bases. The ends lost 5 bases at V and 4 bases at J; junction bases unmatched: 4. Germline lookup yields CDR1 LNHDA and CDR2 SQIVND (reference sequence). The CDR3 runs 14 residues.

V and J are TRBV7-9 and TRBJ2-7; tentative D call: TRBD1 (6 bases). The V and J ends lost 1 base and 5 bases respectively, with 15 bases between them. Germline-derived CDR1 and CDR2 are SEHNR and FQNEAQ (reference sequence). The CDR3 contains 15 residues. CDR3 in DNA: TGTGCCAGCAGCTTAGTTCAGGGGATTAGGAACGAGCAGTACTTC. Amino acid sequence: CASSLVQGIRNEQYF.

V gene TRBV9 combines with J gene TRBJ2-7; 7 bases match TRBD1. V gave up 6 bases and J gave up 1 base; unmatched junction bases: 4. Looked up from germline, CDR1 is SGDLS and CDR2 is YYNGEE. This CDR3 is 13 amino acids long. CDR3 DNA sequence: TGTGCCAGCAACCGCAGGGGGTCCTACGAGCAGTACGTC. Its translation is CASNRRGSYEQYV.

A note on this clonotype: One end of the junction is discordant with germline, which a read error may explain. The chain links TRBV24-1 to TRBJ2-3; no clear D. CDR3 size: 14 residues. The V gene's germline CDR1 is KGHDR and CDR2 SFDVKD. The chain's CDR3 is CVTSPTRFPDTQYF. The DNA for the CDR3 is TGTGTCACCAGTCCAACACGCTTCCCCGATACGCAGTATTTT.

The rearrangement joins TRBV6-7 to TRBJ1-2; no reliable D call. TRBV6-7 carries the ORF label, with uncertain function. The CDR3 contains 20 residues. Trimming removed 5 bases from V and 0 bases from J, with 28 bases in between. The CDR3 is CASSPAQHSYKRIPNYGYTF. The CDR3, as DNA: TGTGCCAGCAGTCCCGCCCAGCATAGCTACAAGCGGATACCTAACTATGGCTACACCTTC.

J is TRBJ1-2 and V is TRBV29-1; D is unclear. Germline V gene sequence: CDR1 SQVTM, CDR2 ANQGSEA. The CDR3 loop spans 12 amino acids. V gave up 3 bases and J gave up 4 bases, with 9 bases separating them. CDR3 bases: TGCAGCGTTGACCTACTGATCTATGGCTACACCTTC. It is translated as CSVDLLIYGYTF. The complete variable domain, with remaining parts taken from reference TRBV29-1 and TRBJ1-2, reads SAVISQKPSRDICQRGTSLTIQCQVDSQVTMMFWYRQQPGQSLTLIATANQGSEATYESGFVIDKFPISRPNLTFSTLTVSNMSPEDSSIYLCSVDLLIYGYTFGSGTRLTVV.

The rearrangement uses TRBV7-9 and TRBJ2-5; TRBD1 aligns across 7 bases. Germline trimming cut 7 bases from V and 2 bases from J; bases unmatched to any gene: 13. Germline loops: CDR1 SEHNR, CDR2 FQNEAQ (reference sequence). The CDR3 length is 16 residues. CDR3 loop: CASNAPGGARQETQYF. The DNA of the CDR3 is TGTGCCAGCAATGCACCAGGGGGAGCAAGGCAAGAGACCCAGTACTTC.

This clonotype appeared many times. The gene calls are TRBV7-6 and TRBJ2-1; D may be TRBD2 (5 bases). CDR3 size: 15 residues. The V gene's germline CDR1 is SGHVS and CDR2 FNYEAQ. The ends were cut back, 1 base at V and 2 bases at J, with 9 bases in the middle. CDR3 sequence (DNA): TGTGCCAGCAGCTTAGAGAGGGTAGCCTACAATGAGCAGTTCTTC. It codes for CASSLERVAYNEQFF. The full variable domain, with the rest looked up from reference TRBV7-6 and TRBJ2-1, is GAGVSQSPRYKVTKRGQDVALRCDPISGHVSLYWYRQALGQGPEFLTYFNYEAQQDKSGLPNDRFSAERPEGSISTLTIQRTEQRDSAMYRCASSLERVAYNEQFFGPGTRLTVL.

The sample holds many counts of this clonotype. The DNA of the CDR3 is TGTGCCAGCAGTCCCGGTGGGAGACAGGGCTTTCGGATGAACACTGAAGCTTTCTTT. Residues: CASSPGGRQGFRMNTEAFF. This sequence joins TRBV6-1 and TRBJ1-1; 7 positions agree with TRBD1. This CDR3 comprises 19 residues. Germline values: CDR1 MNHNS, CDR2 SASEGT. Trimming removed 5 bases from V and 0 bases from J; junction bases left unmatched: 18.

V gene TRBV5-4 combines with J gene TRBJ2-1; D uncertain. The CDR3 covers 12 residues. Germline V gives CDR1 SGHNT, CDR2 YYREEE (reference sequence). V lost 5 bases, J lost 6 bases, and 9 bases lay in between. The chain's CDR3 is CASRLKSNEQFF. The CDR3 nucleotides read TGTGCCAGCAGGTTGAAGTCCAATGAGCAGTTCTTC.